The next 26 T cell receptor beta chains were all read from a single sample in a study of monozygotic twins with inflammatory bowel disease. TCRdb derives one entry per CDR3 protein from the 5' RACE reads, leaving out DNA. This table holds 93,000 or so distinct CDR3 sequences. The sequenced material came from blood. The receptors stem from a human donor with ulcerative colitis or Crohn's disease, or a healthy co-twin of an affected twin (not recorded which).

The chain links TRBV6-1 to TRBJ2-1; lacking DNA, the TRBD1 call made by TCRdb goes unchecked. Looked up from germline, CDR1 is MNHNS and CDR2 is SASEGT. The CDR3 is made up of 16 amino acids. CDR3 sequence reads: CASSATLGQGGNEQFF.

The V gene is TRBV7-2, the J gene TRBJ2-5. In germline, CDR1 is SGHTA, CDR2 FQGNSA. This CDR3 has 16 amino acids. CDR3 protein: CASSTQVGRPRETQYF.

The CDR3 sequence: CASTKSAQPQHF. This rearrangement joins TRBV28 to TRBJ1-5. This CDR3 contains 12 residues. Germline values: CDR1 MDHEN, CDR2 SYDVKM.

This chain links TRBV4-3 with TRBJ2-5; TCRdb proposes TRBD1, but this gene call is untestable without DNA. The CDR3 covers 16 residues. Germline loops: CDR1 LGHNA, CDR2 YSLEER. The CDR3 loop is CASSPHFLQGQETQYF.

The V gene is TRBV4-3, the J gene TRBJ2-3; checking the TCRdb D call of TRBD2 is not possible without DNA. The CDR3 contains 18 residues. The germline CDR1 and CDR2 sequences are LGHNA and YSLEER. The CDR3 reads CASSQDRLPSGLTDTQYF.

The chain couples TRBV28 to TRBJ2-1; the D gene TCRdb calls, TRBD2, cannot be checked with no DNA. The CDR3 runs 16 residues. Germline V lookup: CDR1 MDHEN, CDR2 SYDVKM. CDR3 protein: CASSTRLAGGRNEQFF.

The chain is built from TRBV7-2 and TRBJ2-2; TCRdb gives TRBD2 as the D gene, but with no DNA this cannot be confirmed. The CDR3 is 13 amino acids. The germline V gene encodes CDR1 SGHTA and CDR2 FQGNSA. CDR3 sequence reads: CASSSAGSGELFF.

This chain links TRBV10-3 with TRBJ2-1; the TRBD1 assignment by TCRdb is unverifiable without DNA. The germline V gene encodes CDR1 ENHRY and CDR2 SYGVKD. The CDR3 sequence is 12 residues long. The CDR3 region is CAIGTGANEQFF.

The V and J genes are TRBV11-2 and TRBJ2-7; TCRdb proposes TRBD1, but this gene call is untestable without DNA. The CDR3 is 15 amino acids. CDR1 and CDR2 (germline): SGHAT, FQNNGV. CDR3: CASQTPGQGIYEQYF.

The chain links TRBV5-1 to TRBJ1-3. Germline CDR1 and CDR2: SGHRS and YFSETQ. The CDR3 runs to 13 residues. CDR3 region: CASSWESGNTIYF.

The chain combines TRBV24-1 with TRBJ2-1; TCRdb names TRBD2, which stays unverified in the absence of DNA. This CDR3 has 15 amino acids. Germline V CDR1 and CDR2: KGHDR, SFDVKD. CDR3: CATSDAGTSVHEQFF.

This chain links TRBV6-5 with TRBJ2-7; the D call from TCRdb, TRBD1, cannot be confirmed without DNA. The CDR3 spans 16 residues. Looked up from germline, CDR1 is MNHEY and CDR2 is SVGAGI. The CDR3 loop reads CASSYSPGTGGHEQYF.

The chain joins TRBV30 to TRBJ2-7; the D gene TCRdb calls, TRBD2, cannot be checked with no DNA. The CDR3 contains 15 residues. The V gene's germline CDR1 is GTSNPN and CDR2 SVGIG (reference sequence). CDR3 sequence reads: CAWSEAGGSPYEQYF.

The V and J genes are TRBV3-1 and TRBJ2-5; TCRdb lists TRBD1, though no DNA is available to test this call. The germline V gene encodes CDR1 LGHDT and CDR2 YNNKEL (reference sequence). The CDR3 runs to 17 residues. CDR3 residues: CASSQTQTWGPQETQYF.

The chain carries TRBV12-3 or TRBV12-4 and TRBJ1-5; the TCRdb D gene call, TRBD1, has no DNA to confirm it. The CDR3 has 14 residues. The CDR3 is CASSFRGGNQPQHF.

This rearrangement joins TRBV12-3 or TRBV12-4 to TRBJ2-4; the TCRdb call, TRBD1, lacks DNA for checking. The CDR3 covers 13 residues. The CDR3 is CASSFSGSGKKYF.

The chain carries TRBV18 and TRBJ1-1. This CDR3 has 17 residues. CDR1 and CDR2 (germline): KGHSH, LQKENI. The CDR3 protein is CASSPQGGLSLNTEAFF.

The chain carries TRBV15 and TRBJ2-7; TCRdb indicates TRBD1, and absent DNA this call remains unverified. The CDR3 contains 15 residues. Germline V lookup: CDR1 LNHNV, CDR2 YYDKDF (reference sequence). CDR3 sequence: CATSPDRQGGYEQYF.

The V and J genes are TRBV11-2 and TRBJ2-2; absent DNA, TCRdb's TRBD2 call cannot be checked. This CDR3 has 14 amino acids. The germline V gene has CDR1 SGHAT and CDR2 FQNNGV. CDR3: CASSLALSTGELFF.

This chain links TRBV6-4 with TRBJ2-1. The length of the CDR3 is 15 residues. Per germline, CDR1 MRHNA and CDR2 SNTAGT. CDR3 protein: CASSESGGSYNEQFF.

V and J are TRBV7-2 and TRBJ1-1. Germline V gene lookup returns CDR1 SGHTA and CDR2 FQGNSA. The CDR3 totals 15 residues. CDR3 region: CASSLASERNTEAFF.

CDR3: CASYTRLLDGRISGNTIYF. The rearrangement links TRBV6-4 to TRBJ1-3; TCRdb reports TRBD1, a call that lacks DNA to check it against. Germline CDR1 reads MRHNA; CDR2 reads SNTAGT. This CDR3 comprises 19 residues.

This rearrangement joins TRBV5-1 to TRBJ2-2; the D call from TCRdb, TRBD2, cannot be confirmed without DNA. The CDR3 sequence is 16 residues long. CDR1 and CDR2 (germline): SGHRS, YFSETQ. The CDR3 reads CASSLISGSNTGELFF.

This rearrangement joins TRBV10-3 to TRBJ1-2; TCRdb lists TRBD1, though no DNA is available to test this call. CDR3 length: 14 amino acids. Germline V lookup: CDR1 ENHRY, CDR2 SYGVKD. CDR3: CAISELRDRNGYTF.

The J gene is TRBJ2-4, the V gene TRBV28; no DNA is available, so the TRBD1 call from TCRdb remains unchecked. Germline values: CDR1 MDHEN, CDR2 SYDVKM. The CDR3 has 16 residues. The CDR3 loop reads CASSRYGTSLKNIQYF.

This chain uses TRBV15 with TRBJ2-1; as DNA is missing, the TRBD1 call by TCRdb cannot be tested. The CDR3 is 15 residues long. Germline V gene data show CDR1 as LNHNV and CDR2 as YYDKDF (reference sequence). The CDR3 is CATSKAAGAYNEQFF. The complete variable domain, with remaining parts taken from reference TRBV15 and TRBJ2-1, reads DAMVIQNPRYQVTQFGKPVTLSCSQTLNHNVMYWYQQKSSQAPKLLFHYYDKDFNNEADTPDNFQSRRPNTSFCFLDIRSPGLGDTAMYLCATSKAAGAYNEQFFGPGTRLTVL.